Listed here are 9 T cell receptor beta chains from one sample, sequenced in a study of a mutant IDH1 vaccine in newly diagnosed glioma. Time point noted: baseline, week 1 (first vaccination visit). The treatment is: pre-vaccination baseline after standard-of-care therapy. The method was immunoSEQ multiplex PCR; TCRdb's version includes in-frame clones alone and lacks a portion of them. The repertoire holds 45,000 to 55,000 clones, with roughly 89% as singletons. Sequences were derived from PBMCs, sampled from a glioma patient treated with radiotherapy, temozolomide or both. These receptors originate from a man aged 40-49 years with glioma.

The chain is built from TRBV6-1 and TRBJ2-3; no definite D call. CDR1 and CDR2 from the germline V gene are MNHNS and SASEGT. Between the trimmed V and J ends, which lost 6 bases and 5 bases, there was a span of 9 bases. The length of the CDR3 is 12 residues. CDR3: CASRLHGDTQYF. The CDR3, as DNA: TGTGCCAGCAGGCTGCACGGAGATACGCAGTATTTT.

The chain recombines TRBV28 with TRBJ1-1; a possible D gene is TRBD1 (5 bases). Germline loops: CDR1 MDHEN, CDR2 SYDVKM. Trimming stripped 8 bases from V and 1 base from J, with 23 bases between. The CDR3 consists of 17 residues. CDR3 bases: TGTGCCAGCTCCGGAGGGGTAGGGGTAGGGAGGAACACTGAAGCTTTCTTT. This sequence encodes CASSGGVGVGRNTEAFF.

This chain uses TRBV5-1 with TRBJ2-3; 7 bases align to TRBD1. Germline V gene data show CDR1 as SGHRS and CDR2 as YFSETQ. The CDR3 is 15 residues long. Losses at the gene ends were 3 bases for V and 1 base for J; bases not matched to a gene: 5. The CDR3 region is CASSSGTARTDTQYF. CDR3 in DNA: TGCGCCAGCAGCTCCGGGACAGCCCGCACAGATACGCAGTATTTT.

The V and J genes are TRBV11-2 and TRBJ2-1, with 9 bases lining up with TRBD2. The CDR3 sequence is 15 residues long. Germline V CDR1 and CDR2: SGHAT, FQNNGV. After removal of 1 base from V and 8 bases from J, the junction contained 6 bases not matched to a gene. The CDR3 spells CASSLVASGNDEQFF. Written as DNA, the CDR3 is TGTGCCAGCAGCTTAGTGGCTAGCGGGAACGATGAGCAGTTCTTC.

The sample holds one count of this clone. This chain joins TRBV5-1 and TRBJ2-5, with TRBD1 matching 10 bases. Trimming took 3 bases from V and 5 from J; bases not matched to a gene: 10. Germline CDR1 is SGHRS and CDR2 is YFSETQ. The CDR3 runs 16 residues. CDR3 in DNA: TGCGCCAGCAGCTCGGGGACAGGGGTAATTGGGGAGACCCAGTACTTC. Protein: CASSSGTGVIGETQYF.

This chain connects TRBV7-9 to TRBJ2-1; D is possibly TRBD2 (6 bases). The ends were cut back, 5 bases at V and 1 base at J, with 18 bases in the middle. The V gene's germline CDR1 is SEHNR and CDR2 FQNEAQ (reference sequence). This CDR3 region has 17 residues. The CDR3 DNA follows: TGTGCCAGCAGCCTATCGATGATGCGGGATTCCTACAATGAGCAGTTCTTC. Its translation: CASSLSMMRDSYNEQFF.

The rearrangement links TRBV9 to TRBJ2-7, with D uncertain. Per the germline V gene, CDR1 is SGDLS and CDR2 is YYNGEE. Between the trimmed V and J ends, which lost 0 bases and 2 bases, there was a span of 12 bases. There are 15 residues in the CDR3. The CDR3 nucleotides read TGTGCCAGCAGCGTAGGGCTGGGATCTACCTACGAGCAGTACTTC. Its translation: CASSVGLGSTYEQYF.

This chain connects TRBV2 to TRBJ2-5, with 12 bases lining up with TRBD2. Trimming took 4 bases from V and 5 from J; bases not matched to a gene: 2. Germline lookup yields CDR1 SNHLY and CDR2 FYNNEI. CDR3 length equals 14 residues. CDR3 loop: CASSGLAGVETQYF. DNA for the CDR3: TGTGCCAGCAGTGGACTAGCGGGAGTCGAGACCCAGTACTTC.

This chain links TRBV2 with TRBJ2-3; D not resolved. The V end was cut by 7 bases, the J end by 2 bases, with 7 bases between. The CDR3 sequence is 12 residues long. The germline V gene encodes CDR1 SNHLY and CDR2 FYNNEI. CDR3 DNA: TGTGCCAGCACTAGATTCACAGATACGCAGTATTTT. It encodes CASTRFTDTQYF.